This T cell receptor (beta chain) came from a study of cytomegalovirus exposure and HLA in healthy donors (dated by TCRdb to 2016 to 2017). Concerning the study at large: The 670 or so repertoires of the first cohort and the 95 to 150 validation repertoires were produced on the same platform, according to a later analysis. The study aimed to test whether signatures of past pathogen exposure could be identified by cataloging public T cell receptors. In addition to the first cohort of 666 subjects, a separate validation cohort of 120 different subjects was used. To predict cytomegalovirus infection status, the study combined high-throughput TCR immunosequencing, statistical association of individual TCRs with disease status, and machine learning.

Library preparation used the immunoSEQ multiplex PCR assay. On the study's bioinformatics: A statistical classification framework was developed to diagnose cytomegalovirus status using the catalog of TCR beta chain sequences. Sourced from immuneACCESS, this table was stored by TCRdb with only in-frame sequences that have V and J called. A share of the clones is absent; for the studies checked, an unresolved V gene accounts for under half, and the remainder has no known explanation. V, J and clone size derive from that table, while D and trimming were established from the DNA sequence. The sample table contains around 52,000 clones; only one count was recorded for 88% of them. The ten largest clones add up to about 6.7% of the sample. This clone has more than one count but fewer than ten. Its antigen is currently not known. The sample holds no much larger clone one base away, and base qualities are not on file.

The investigation overall reported the following: According to the authors, the approach could potentially be generalized to other disease states and immunological phenotypes. In both the original and validation cohorts, the classifier was reported to diagnose cytomegalovirus status with high specificity and sensitivity. Of the cluster scores, about 94% were above 0 in a later analysis, which found that TCRs clustered in the first cohort also tended to co-occur in the 95 to 150 validation repertoires. In vitro tests confirmed that a few of the cytomegalovirus-associated TCR beta chains recognize cytomegalovirus antigens. Across donors, most TCR sequences were observed very rarely, whereas some public TCRs were present in many individuals. The study listed over 150 TCR beta chains as associated with cytomegalovirus. A later analysis had no HLA typing for the validation cohort, so co-occurrence there was scored across all 120 or so repertoires.

The donors belonged to the validation cohort of about 130 subjects, which was separate from the roughly 700-subject first cohort. Trimming takes 6 bases from V and 6 bases from J, and the germline ends sit 17 bases apart. The CDR3 runs 15 amino acids, cysteine and phenylalanine included. The kept DNA is CDR3 alone, 45 bases in frame from the first base. The germline V gene sets CDR1 to SNHLY and CDR2 to FYNNEI. Recombination connected TRBV2 to TRBJ2-2; TRBD1 is a weak D gene call, 5 bases matching. The sequence was collected from a woman in her twenties or thirties in good health and CMV-seronegative. The sequencing sample was made of PBMCs. The nucleotide sequence is TGTGCCAGCAGCTCCGGCAGGGTTGCCCCCGGGGAGCTGTTTTTT. Its amino acids are CASSSGRVAPGELFF.